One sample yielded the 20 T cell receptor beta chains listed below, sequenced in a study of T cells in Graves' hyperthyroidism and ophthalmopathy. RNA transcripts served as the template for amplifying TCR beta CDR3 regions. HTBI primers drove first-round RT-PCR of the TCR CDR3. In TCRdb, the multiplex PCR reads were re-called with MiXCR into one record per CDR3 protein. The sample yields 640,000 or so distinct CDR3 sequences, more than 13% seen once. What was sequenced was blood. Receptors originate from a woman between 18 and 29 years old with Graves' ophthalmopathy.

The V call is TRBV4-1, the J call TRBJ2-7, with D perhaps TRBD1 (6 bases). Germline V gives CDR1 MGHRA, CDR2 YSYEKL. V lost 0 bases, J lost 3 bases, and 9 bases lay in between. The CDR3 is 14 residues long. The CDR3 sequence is CASSQDTGNYEQYF. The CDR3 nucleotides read TGCGCCAGCAGCCAAGATACAGGGAACTACGAGCAGTACTTC.

CDR3 coding DNA: TGCGCCAGCAGCCAACCTACAGGGGTTACCTACAATGAGCAGTTCTTC. Translation gives CASSQPTGVTYNEQFF. The chain joins TRBV4-1 to TRBJ2-1; TRBD1 matches at 7 bases. Germline V CDR1 and CDR2: MGHRA, YSYEKL. After removal of 2 bases from V and 2 bases from J, the junction contained 6 bases not matched to a gene. This CDR3 is built from 16 residues.

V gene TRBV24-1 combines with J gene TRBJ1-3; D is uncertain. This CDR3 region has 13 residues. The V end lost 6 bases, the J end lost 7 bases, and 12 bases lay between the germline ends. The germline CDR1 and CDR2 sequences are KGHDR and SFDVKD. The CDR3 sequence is CATSRTGGNTIYF. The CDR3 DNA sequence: TGTGCCACCAGTAGGACCGGTGGGAACACCATATATTTT.

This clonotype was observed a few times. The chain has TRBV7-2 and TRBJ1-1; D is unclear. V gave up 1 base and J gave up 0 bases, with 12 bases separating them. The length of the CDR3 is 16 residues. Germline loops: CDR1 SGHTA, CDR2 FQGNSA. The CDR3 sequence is CASSLEEAGLNTEAFF. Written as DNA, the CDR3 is TGTGCCAGCAGCTTAGAGGAGGCAGGTCTGAACACTGAAGCTTTCTTT.

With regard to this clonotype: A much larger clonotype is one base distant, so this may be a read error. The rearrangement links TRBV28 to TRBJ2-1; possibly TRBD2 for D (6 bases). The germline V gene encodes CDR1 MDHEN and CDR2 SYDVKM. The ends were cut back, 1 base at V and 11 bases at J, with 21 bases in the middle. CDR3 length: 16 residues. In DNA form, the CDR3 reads TGTGCCAGCAGTTTATCTACGGGAGAGGTTGGGGATAAGCAGTTCTTC. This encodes CASSLSTGEVGDKQFF.

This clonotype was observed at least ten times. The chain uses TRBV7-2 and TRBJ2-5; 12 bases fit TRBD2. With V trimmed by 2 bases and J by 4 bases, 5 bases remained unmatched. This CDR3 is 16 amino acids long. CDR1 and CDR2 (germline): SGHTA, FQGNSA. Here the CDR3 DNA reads TGTGCCAGCAGCTTATGGCTAGCGGGAGGGCCAGAGACCCAGTACTTC. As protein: CASSLWLAGGPETQYF. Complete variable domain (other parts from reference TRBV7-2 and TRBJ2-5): GAGVSQSPSNKVTEKGKDVELRCDPISGHTALYWYRQSLGQGLEFLIYFQGNSAPDKSGLPSDRFSAERTGGSVSTLTIQRTQQEDSAVYLCASSLWLAGGPETQYFGPGTRLLVL.

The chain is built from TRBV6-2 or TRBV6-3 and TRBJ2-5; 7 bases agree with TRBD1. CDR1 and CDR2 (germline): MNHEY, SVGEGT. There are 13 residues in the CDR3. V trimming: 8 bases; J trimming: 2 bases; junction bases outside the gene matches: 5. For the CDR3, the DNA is TGTGCCAGCGGGACAGCGGATCAAGAGACCCAGTACTTC. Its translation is CASGTADQETQYF.

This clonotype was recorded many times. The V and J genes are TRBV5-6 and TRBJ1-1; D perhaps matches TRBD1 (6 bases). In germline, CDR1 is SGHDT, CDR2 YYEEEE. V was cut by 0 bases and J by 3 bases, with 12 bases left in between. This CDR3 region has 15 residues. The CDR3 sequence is CASSLDRAWDTEAFF. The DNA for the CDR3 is TGTGCCAGCAGCTTGGACAGGGCATGGGACACTGAAGCTTTCTTT.

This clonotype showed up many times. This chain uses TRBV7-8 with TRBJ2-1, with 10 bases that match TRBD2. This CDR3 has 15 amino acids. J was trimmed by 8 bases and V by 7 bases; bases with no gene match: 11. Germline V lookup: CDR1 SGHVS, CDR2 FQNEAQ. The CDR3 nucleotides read TGTGCCAGCAAGGAACGTCTAGCGGGAGAGGATGAGCAGTTCTTC. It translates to CASKERLAGEDEQFF.

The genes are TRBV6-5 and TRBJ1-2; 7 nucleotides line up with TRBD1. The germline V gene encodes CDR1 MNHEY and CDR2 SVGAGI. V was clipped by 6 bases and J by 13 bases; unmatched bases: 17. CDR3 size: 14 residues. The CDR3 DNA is TGTGCCAGCAGCTTCTCAGGGGGGCCCGGGGATCGCACCTTC. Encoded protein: CASSFSGGPGDRTF.

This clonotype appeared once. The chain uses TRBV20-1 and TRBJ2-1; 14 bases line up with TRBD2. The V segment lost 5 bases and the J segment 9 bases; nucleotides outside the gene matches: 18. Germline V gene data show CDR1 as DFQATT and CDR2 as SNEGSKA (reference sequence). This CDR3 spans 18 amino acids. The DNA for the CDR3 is TGCAGTGCTCCGGACCAAACCGGGACTAGCGGGAGAGCGGGTGAGCAGTTCTTC. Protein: CSAPDQTGTSGRAGEQFF.

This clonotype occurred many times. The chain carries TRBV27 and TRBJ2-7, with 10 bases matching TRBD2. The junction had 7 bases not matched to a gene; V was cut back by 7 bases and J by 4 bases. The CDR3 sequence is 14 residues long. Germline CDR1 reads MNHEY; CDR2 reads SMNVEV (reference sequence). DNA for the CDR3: TGTGCCAGCACGTTAATAGCGGGAGGATACGAGCAGTACTTC. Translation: CASTLIAGGYEQYF.

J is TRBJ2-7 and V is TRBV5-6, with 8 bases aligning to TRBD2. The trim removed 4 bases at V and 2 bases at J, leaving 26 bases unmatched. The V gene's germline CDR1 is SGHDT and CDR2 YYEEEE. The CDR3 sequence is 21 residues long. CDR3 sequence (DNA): TGTGCCAGCAGCGGTACTGGACAGCCGGGACTAGAGGCTCCTCAAACCTACGAGCAGTACTTC. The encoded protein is CASSGTGQPGLEAPQTYEQYF.

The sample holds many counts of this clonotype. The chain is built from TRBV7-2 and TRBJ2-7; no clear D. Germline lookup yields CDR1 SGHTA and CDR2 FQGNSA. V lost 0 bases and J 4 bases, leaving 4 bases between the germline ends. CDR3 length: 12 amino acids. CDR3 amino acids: CASSLAQYEQYF. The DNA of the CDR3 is TGTGCCAGCAGCTTAGCGCAGTACGAGCAGTACTTC.

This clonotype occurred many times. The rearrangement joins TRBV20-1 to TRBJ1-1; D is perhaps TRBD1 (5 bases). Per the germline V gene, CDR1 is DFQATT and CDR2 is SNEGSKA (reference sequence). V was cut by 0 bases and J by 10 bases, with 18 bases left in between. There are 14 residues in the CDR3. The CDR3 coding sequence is TGCAGTGCTAGAGATCATGGGACGAAGGGTGCAGCTTTCTTT. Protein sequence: CSARDHGTKGAAFF.

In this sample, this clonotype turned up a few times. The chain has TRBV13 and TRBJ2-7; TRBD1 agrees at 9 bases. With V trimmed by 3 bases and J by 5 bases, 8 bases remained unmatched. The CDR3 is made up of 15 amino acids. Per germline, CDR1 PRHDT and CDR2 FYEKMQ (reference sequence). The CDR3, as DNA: TGTGCCAGCAGCTTCGGGGGGACAGGGAGGAACGAGCAGTACTTC. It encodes CASSFGGTGRNEQYF.

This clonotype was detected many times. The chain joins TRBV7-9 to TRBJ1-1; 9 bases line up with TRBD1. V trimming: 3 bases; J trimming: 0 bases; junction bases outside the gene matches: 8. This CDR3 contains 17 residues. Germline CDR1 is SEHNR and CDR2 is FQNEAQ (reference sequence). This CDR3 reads CASSLGTGPSLNTEAFF. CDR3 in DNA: TGTGCCAGCAGCTTGGGGACAGGGCCCTCATTGAACACTGAAGCTTTCTTT.

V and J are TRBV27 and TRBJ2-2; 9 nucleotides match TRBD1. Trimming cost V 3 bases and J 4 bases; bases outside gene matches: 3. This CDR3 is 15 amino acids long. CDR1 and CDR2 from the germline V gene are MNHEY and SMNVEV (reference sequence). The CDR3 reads CASSFGTGTTGELFF. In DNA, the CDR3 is TGTGCCAGCAGTTTCGGGACAGGGACCACCGGGGAGCTGTTTTTT.

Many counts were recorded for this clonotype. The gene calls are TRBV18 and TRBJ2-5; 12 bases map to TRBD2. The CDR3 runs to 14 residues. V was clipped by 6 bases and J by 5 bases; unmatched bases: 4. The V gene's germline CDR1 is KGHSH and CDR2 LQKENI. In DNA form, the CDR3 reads TGTGCCAGCTCCGGGACTAGCGGGTACGAGACCCAGTACTTC. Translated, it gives CASSGTSGYETQYF.

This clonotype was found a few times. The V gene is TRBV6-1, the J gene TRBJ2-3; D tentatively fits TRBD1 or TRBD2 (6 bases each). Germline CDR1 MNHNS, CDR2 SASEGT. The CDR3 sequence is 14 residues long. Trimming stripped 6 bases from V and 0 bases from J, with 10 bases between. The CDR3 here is CASREGHSTDTQYF. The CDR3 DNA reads TGTGCCAGCAGGGAGGGACACAGCACAGATACGCAGTATTTT.